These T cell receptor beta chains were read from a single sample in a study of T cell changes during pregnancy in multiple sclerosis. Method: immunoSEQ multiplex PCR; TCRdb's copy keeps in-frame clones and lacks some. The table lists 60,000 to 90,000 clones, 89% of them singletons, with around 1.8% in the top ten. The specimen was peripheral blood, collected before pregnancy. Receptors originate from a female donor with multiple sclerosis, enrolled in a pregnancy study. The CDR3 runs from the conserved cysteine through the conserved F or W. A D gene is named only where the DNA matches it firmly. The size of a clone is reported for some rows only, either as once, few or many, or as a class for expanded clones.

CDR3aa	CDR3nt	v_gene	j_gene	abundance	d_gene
CASGFPGQEPEAFF	TGTGCTAGTGGTTTCCCGGGACAGGAGCCTGAAGCTTTCTTT	TRBV12-5	TRBJ1-1	NA	TRBD1
CASSDGDGYTF	TGCGCCAGCAGTGACGGAGATGGCTACACCTTC	TRBV10-2	TRBJ1-2	NA	NA
CASSYNSYEQYF	TGTGCCAGCAGCTACAACAGCTACGAGCAGTACTTC	TRBV21-1	TRBJ2-7	NA	NA
CASKQGEGAEAFF	TGCGCCAGCAAACAGGGAGAAGGGGCTGAAGCTTTCTTT	TRBV4-3	TRBJ1-1	NA	NA
CAWSVIGGENTEAFF	TGTGCCTGGAGTGTAATAGGGGGCGAGAACACTGAAGCTTTCTTT	TRBV30	TRBJ1-1	NA	TRBD1
CASSFFEGAAGQFF	TGTGCCAGCAGCTTTTTCGAGGGGGCGGCGGGGCAGTTCTTC	TRBV7-9	TRBJ2-1	NA	TRBD1
CAWSVSQGDNSPLHF	TGTGCCTGGAGTGTTAGTCAGGGCGATAATTCACCCCTCCACTTT	TRBV30	TRBJ1-6	few	NA
CASSFNFRGAGTDTQYF	TGTGCCAGCAGCTTCAATTTTCGGGGGGCAGGTACAGATACGCAGTATTTT	TRBV7-2	TRBJ2-3	NA	NA
CASRSTGGAYGYTF	TGTGCCAGCAGGTCGACAGGGGGCGCTTATGGCTACACCTTC	TRBV6-6	TRBJ1-2	few	TRBD1
CASSYSGGGGPDTQYF	TGTGCCAGCAGTTATAGCGGGGGAGGGGGCCCAGATACGCAGTATTTT	TRBV6-5	TRBJ2-3	NA	TRBD2
CASTDTSSGNTIYF	TGTGCCAGTACTGACACTAGCTCTGGAAACACCATATATTTT	TRBV19	TRBJ1-3	NA	NA
CASSQDLAGSTDTQYF	TGCGCCAGCAGCCAAGACCTAGCGGGGAGCACAGATACGCAGTATTTT	TRBV4-3	TRBJ2-3	NA	TRBD2
CASSIVPGRNIQYF	TGTGCCAGTAGTATAGTACCGGGTAGGAACATTCAGTACTTC	TRBV19	TRBJ2-4	NA	NA
CASSAHRGQAGFATQYF	TGTGCCAGCAGTGCCCATCGAGGGCAGGCGGGTTTTGCGACCCAGTACTTC	TRBV27	TRBJ2-5	NA	NA
CASSIGGPQHTDTQYF	TGTGCCAGTAGTATCGGGGGGCCCCAACACACAGATACGCAGTATTTT	TRBV19	TRBJ2-3	NA	NA
CASSLVHRTSYEQYF	TGTGCCAGCAGCTTAGTTCACAGGACCTCCTACGAGCAGTACTTC	TRBV7-2	TRBJ2-7	NA	NA
CASSDPGQSYGYTF	TGTGCCAGCAGTGATCCGGGACAAAGCTATGGCTACACCTTC	TRBV2	TRBJ1-2	few	NA
CASSVTRNYGYTF	TGTGCCAGCAGCGTGACAAGGAACTATGGCTACACCTTC	TRBV5-4	TRBJ1-2	NA	NA
CASTGPGQAYNEQFF	TGCGCCAGCACCGGGCCGGGACAGGCGTACAATGAGCAGTTCTTC	TRBV5-1	TRBJ2-1	NA	TRBD1
CASSLVSHNEQFF	TGCGCCAGCAGCTTGGTTTCTCACAATGAGCAGTTCTTC	TRBV5-1	TRBJ2-1	NA	NA
CASSFSGGPTYEQYF	TGTGCCAGCAGCTTTAGCGGGGGGCCCACCTACGAGCAGTACTTC	TRBV7-2	TRBJ2-7	NA	TRBD2
CASMERSTDTQYF	TGTGCCAGTATGGAGCGTAGCACAGATACGCAGTATTTT	TRBV19	TRBJ2-3	NA	NA
CASSPRQGGNQPQHF	TGTGCCAGCTCACCAAGACAGGGGGGGAATCAGCCCCAGCATTTT	TRBV18	TRBJ1-5	NA	TRBD1
CASSRQGVDSGNTIYF	TGCGCCAGCAGCCGACAGGGGGTGGACTCTGGAAACACCATATATTTT	TRBV5-1	TRBJ1-3	NA	TRBD1
CAISRDRPSDEKLFF	TGTGCCATCAGCCGGGACAGGCCGTCGGATGAAAAACTGTTTTTT	TRBV10-3	TRBJ1-4	once	TRBD1
CASSLRAEQFQETQYF	TGTGCCAGCAGCTTACGTGCAGAACAATTTCAAGAGACCCAGTACTTC	TRBV13	TRBJ2-5	NA	NA
CASSLVGGWEKLFF	TGTGCCAGCAGCTTAGTGGGGGGTTGGGAAAAACTGTTTTTT	TRBV7-2	TRBJ1-4	NA	NA
CASGGDTEAFF	TGTGCCAGCGGGGGGGACACTGAAGCTTTCTTT	TRBV2	TRBJ1-1	NA	NA
CASSWRKGAGEQYF	TGTGCCAGCAGCTGGCGTAAGGGGGCGGGGGAGCAGTACTTC	TRBV7-2	TRBJ2-7	once	NA
CASSPRDTDQPQHF	TGTGCCAGTAGCCCCCGGGACACCGATCAGCCCCAGCATTTT	TRBV19	TRBJ1-5	NA	NA
CASSFFGGELFF	TGTGCCAGCAGCTTCTTCGGCGGGGAGCTGTTTTTT	TRBV5-6	TRBJ2-2	once	NA
CASSYSTESYGYTF	TGTGCCAGCAGTTACTCAACTGAAAGCTATGGCTACACCTTC	TRBV6-5	TRBJ1-2	NA	NA
CASSLGGVQYF	TGTGCCAGCAGCTTGGGGGGGGTGCAGTACTTC	TRBV11-2	TRBJ2-7	NA	TRBD2
CAIRGTGGETQYF	TGTGCCATCAGGGGCACAGGGGGAGAGACCCAGTACTTC	TRBV10-3	TRBJ2-5	NA	TRBD1
CASSQGVFGGPFSYGYTF	TGCGCCAGCAGCCAAGGAGTCTTTGGGGGCCCCTTTAGCTATGGCTACACCTTC	TRBV4-1	TRBJ1-2	once	NA
CASSPGRGNQPQHF	TGTGCCAGCAGCCCGGGCAGGGGGAATCAGCCCCAGCATTTT	TRBV7-2	TRBJ1-5	NA	TRBD1
CASRALNSGKAFF	TGTGCCAGCAGGGCCCTGAACTCGGGAAAAGCTTTCTTT	TRBV27	TRBJ1-1	NA	NA
CASSFRLHGSVLPYEQYF	TGTGCCAGCAGTTTTCGGCTACATGGTAGCGTACTTCCCTACGAGCAGTACTTC	TRBV27	TRBJ2-7	NA	NA